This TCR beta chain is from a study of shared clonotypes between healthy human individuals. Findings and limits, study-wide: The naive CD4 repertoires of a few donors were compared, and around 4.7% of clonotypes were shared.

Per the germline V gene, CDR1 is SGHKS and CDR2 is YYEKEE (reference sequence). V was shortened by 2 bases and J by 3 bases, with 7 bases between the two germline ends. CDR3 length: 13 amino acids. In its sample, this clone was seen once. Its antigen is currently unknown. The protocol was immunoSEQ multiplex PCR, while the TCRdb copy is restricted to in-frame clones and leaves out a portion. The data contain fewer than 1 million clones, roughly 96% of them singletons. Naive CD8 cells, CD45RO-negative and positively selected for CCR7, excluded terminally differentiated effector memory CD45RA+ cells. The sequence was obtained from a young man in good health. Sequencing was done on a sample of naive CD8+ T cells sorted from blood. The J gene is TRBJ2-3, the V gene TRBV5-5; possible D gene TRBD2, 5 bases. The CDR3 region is CASSLTGTDTQYF. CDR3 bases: TGTGCCAGCAGCTTAACGGGGACAGATACGCAGTATTTT.